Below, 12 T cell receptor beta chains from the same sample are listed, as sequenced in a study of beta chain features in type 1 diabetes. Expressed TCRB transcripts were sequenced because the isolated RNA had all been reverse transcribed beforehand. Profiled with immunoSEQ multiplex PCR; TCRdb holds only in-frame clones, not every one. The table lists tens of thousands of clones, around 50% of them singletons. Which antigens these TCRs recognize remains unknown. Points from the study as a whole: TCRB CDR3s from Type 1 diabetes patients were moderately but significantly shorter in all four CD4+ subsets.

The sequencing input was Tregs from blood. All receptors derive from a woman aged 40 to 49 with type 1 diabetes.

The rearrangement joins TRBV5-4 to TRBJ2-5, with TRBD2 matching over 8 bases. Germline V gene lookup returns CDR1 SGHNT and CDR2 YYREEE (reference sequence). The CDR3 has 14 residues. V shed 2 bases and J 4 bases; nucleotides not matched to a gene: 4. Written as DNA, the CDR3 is TGTGCCAGCAGCTTAGCGGGAGTAGGAGAGACCCAGTACTTC. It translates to CASSLAGVGETQYF.

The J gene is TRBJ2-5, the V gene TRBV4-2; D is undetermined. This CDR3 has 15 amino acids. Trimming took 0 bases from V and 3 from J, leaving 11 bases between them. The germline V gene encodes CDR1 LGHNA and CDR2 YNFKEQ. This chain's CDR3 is CASSQEPVREETQYF. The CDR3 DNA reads TGTGCCAGCAGCCAAGAACCAGTTCGGGAAGAGACCCAGTACTTC.

DNA for the CDR3: TGTGCCAGCAGTTATTCGGGAGGGCCATACGAGCAGTACTTC. This codes for CASSYSGGPYEQYF. The chain uses TRBV6-5 and TRBJ2-7; 8 bases map to TRBD2. From germline, CDR1 is MNHEY and CDR2 SVGAGI. V was pared by 3 bases and J by 4 bases, with 5 bases of the junction left unmatched. This CDR3 contains 14 residues.

The CDR3 region has the DNA TGTGCCAGCAGCGTAGAAGCGGGAGCGGACATTCAGTACTTC. Its translation: CASSVEAGADIQYF. This chain links TRBV9 with TRBJ2-4, with 8 bases matching TRBD2. V was pared by 0 bases and J by 8 bases, with 4 bases of the junction left unmatched. The germline gives CDR1 SGDLS, CDR2 YYNGEE. The CDR3 sequence is 14 residues long.

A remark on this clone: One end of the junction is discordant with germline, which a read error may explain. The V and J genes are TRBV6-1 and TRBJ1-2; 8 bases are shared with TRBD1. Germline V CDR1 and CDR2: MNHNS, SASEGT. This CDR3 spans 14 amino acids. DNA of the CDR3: TGTGCCATCAGTGGTCCAGGGGGCGGGTATGGCTACACCTTC. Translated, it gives CAISGPGGGYGYTF.

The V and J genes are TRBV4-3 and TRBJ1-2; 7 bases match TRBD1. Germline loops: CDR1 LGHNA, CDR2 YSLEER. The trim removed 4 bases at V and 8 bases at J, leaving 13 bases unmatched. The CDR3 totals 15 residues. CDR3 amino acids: CASSPKLDRVRGYTF. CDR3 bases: TGCGCCAGCAGCCCAAAGCTAGACAGGGTGAGAGGCTACACCTTC.

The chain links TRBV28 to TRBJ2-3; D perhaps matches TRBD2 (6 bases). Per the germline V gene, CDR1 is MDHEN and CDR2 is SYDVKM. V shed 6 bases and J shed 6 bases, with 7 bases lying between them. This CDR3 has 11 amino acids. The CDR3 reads CASRGRDTQYF. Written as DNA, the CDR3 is TGTGCCAGCAGAGGGAGGGATACGCAGTATTTT.

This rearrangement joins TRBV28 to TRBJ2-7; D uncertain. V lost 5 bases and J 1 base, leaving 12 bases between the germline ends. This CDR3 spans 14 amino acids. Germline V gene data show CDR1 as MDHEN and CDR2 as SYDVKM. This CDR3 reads CASSAPTVSYEQYF. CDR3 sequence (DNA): TGTGCCAGCAGTGCGCCCACTGTATCCTACGAGCAGTACTTC.

The CDR3 sequence: CASALGGGNEKLFF. CDR3 sequence (DNA): TGTGCCAGCGCCTTAGGGGGTGGTAATGAAAAACTGTTTTTT. The gene calls are TRBV7-3 and TRBJ1-4; tentatively, D is TRBD1 (6 bases). Germline CDR1 reads SGHTA; CDR2 reads FQGTGA. V was pared by 8 bases and J by 4 bases, with 14 bases between. The CDR3 loop spans 14 amino acids.

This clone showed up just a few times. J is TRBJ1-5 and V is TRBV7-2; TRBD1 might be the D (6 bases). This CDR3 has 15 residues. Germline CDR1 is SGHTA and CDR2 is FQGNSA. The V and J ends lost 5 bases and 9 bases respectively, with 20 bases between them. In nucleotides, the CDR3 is TGTGCCAGCAGCCCGGGGGGGGGCGGCCCAGGGCCCCAGCATTTT. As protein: CASSPGGGGPGPQHF.

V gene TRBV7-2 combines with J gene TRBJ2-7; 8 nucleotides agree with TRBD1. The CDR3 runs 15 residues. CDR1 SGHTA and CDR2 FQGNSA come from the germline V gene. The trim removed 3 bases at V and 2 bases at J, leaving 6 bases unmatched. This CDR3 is CASSFEQGETYEQYF. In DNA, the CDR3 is TGTGCCAGCAGCTTCGAACAGGGGGAGACCTACGAGCAGTACTTC.

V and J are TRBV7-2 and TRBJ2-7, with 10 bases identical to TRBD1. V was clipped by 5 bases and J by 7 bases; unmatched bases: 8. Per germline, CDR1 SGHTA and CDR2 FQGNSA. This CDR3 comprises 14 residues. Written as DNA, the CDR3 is TGTGCCAGCAGCACCCGACAGGGGGCGTGGGAGCAGTACTTC. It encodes CASSTRQGAWEQYF.